The present T cell receptor (beta chain) was sequenced within a study of PD-L1 blockade in urothelial cancer. Turning to the study itself: Males with bladder-origin urothelial cancer constituted about 85% of the roughly 29 patients.

The assay was immunoSEQ multiplex PCR, and TCRdb's table has in-frame clones only and misses some. This table has about 35,000 clones, roughly 36% appearing once. The V gene's germline CDR1 is MNHGY and CDR2 SAAAGT. J lost 5 bases, V lost 5 bases, and 11 bases had no gene match. There are 16 residues in the CDR3. This clone was observed many times. The sequence was collected from a man aged 60 to 69 with urothelial cancer. The sequenced sample was tumor tissue, obtained before atezolizumab (anti-PD-L1) treatment. The chain uses TRBV6-8 and TRBJ2-5, with TRBD2 matching 10 bases. The chain's CDR3 is CASSPWGAGGPETQYF. DNA for the CDR3: TGTGCCAGCAGTCCCTGGGGAGCGGGAGGGCCGGAGACCCAGTACTTC.